Below, 8 T cell receptor beta chains from the same sample are listed, as sequenced in a study of T cells in localized non-small cell lung cancer. Only in-frame clones appear in the TCRdb table, and some are missing; sequencing was by immunoSEQ multiplex PCR. Here the sample spans about 30,000 clones, about 89% being singletons. The sequencing used peripheral blood, collected before any cancer treatment. Receptors originate from a female donor over 55 with stage I lung adenocarcinoma.

The rearrangement uses TRBV4-3 and TRBJ2-7; a possible D gene is TRBD2 (6 bases). The V gene's germline CDR1 is LGHNA and CDR2 YSLEER. V dropped 1 base and J dropped 6 bases, with 16 bases sitting between them. The CDR3 spans 15 residues. The CDR3 bases are TGCGCCAGCAGCCAAGTGGGCGGGACGCCGGGCGAGCAGTACTTC. Translating it yields CASSQVGGTPGEQYF.

This clone was counted a single time. CDR3 in amino acids: CATQDESTQYF. CDR3 in DNA: TGTGCCACCCAGGATGAGAGTACGCAGTATTTT. The rearrangement links TRBV10-3 to TRBJ2-3; D ambiguous. Germline V gene sequence: CDR1 ENHRY, CDR2 SYGVKD. This CDR3 comprises 11 residues. Trimming pared 10 bases from V and 8 bases from J, leaving 13 bases between.

V usage is TRBV9 and J usage is TRBJ2-7; possible D gene TRBD2, 8 bases. Germline CDR1 SGDLS, CDR2 YYNGEE. The CDR3 is 15 residues long. Trimming removed 4 bases from V and 0 bases from J, with 14 bases in between. The CDR3 DNA follows: TGTGCCAGCAGCCCCGGGAGGGACAGCTCCTACGAGCAGTACTTC. This translates into CASSPGRDSSYEQYF.

The chain combines TRBV28 with TRBJ2-7, with TRBD1 as a possible D gene (6 bases). Trimming stripped 10 bases from V and 0 bases from J, with 16 bases between. This CDR3 is 14 amino acids long. Germline loops: CDR1 MDHEN, CDR2 SYDVKM. The CDR3 reads CATGRQETSYEQYF. The DNA for the CDR3 is TGTGCCACCGGAAGACAGGAAACCTCCTACGAGCAGTACTTC.

The J gene is TRBJ1-2, the V gene TRBV28, with D possibly matching TRBD1 (6 bases). CDR1 and CDR2 from the germline V gene are MDHEN and SYDVKM. There are 16 residues in the CDR3. Trimming stripped 4 bases from V and 2 bases from J, with 17 bases between. The CDR3 region is CASSSIPPTGNYGYTF. In nucleotides, the CDR3 is TGTGCCAGCAGTTCTATCCCCCCTACAGGGAACTATGGCTACACCTTC.

The V and J genes are TRBV18 and TRBJ2-1; possibly TRBD2 for D (6 bases). Trimming stripped 0 bases from V and 5 bases from J, with 11 bases between. The CDR3 totals 15 residues. Germline V gene data show CDR1 as KGHSH and CDR2 as LQKENI. The chain's CDR3 is CASSPPSSGNNEQFF. The CDR3 nucleotides read TGTGCCAGCTCACCACCGAGTAGCGGAAACAATGAGCAGTTCTTC.

The chain joins TRBV13 to TRBJ2-7; TRBD1 matches 10 bases. With 3 bases clipped from V and 6 bases from J, the junction kept 5 bases outside the gene matches. The CDR3 totals 14 residues. CDR1 PRHDT and CDR2 FYEKMQ come from the germline V gene (reference sequence). The CDR3, as DNA: TGTGCCAGCAGCTTCGACAGGGGGCTAAGCGAGCAGTACTTC. The encoded protein is CASSFDRGLSEQYF.

The V and J genes are TRBV7-2 and TRBJ1-6; TRBD1 matches at 7 bases. Germline V gene data show CDR1 as SGHTA and CDR2 as FQGNSA. The CDR3 has 15 amino acids. Trimming at V came to 3 bases and at J to 10 bases, leaving 9 bases not matched to a gene. The CDR3 here is CASSFSDRVGSPLHF. The CDR3 bases are TGTGCCAGCAGCTTTTCCGACAGGGTAGGATCACCCCTCCACTTT.